This TCR beta chain was captured in a study of cytotoxic CD8 clonotypes in ibrutinib-treated CLL. Study background: The cohort had 11 relapsed/refractory and some 14 treatment-naive patients, some 18 IGHV unmutated. Responses: roughly 25 partial, 2 complete; after median 68 months, around 15 stayed remitted, 12 progressed. Study outcomes and limitations: Public clonotypes, found uncommonly, either contracted or stayed stable on treatment.

In regard to this clone: Its specificity is unknown.

Data came from immunoSEQ multiplex PCR; TCRdb stores just in-frame clones and leaves some out. This sample has fewer than 35,000 clones, with 70% to 90% found just once. Trimming removed 3 bases at V and 2 bases at J, with 17 bases between. The germline V gene has CDR1 SGHTA and CDR2 FQGTGA. The CDR3 totals 18 residues. The source is a human donor with chronic lymphocytic leukemia. The rearrangement uses TRBV7-3 and TRBJ2-6; D not certain. The source was PBMCs, collected after 24 months of ibrutinib treatment. The CDR3 spells CASSFAPPGFAGANVLTF. The DNA of the CDR3 is TGTGCCAGCAGCTTCGCCCCGCCCGGGTTCGCTGGGGCCAACGTCCTGACTTTC.